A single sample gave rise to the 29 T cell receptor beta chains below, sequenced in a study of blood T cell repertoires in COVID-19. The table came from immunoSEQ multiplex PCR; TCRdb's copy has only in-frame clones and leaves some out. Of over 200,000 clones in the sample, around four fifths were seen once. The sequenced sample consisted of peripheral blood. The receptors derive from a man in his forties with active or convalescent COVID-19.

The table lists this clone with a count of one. The CDR3 region is CAWNVPPGGEQFF. In nucleotides, the CDR3 is TGTGCCTGGAACGTACCCCCCGGGGGTGAGCAGTTCTTC. This chain connects TRBV30 to TRBJ2-1, with D possibly TRBD2 on 6 matching bases. The CDR3 totals 13 residues. Trimming took 4 bases from V and 9 from J, leaving 16 bases between them. Germline V gene lookup returns CDR1 GTSNPN and CDR2 SVGIG (reference sequence).

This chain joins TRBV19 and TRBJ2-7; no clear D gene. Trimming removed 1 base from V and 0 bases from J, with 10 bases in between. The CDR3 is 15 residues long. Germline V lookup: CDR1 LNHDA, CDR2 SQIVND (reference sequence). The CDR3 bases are TGTGCCAGTAGTATAGTAAAAGGAGCCTCCTACGAGCAGTACTTC. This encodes CASSIVKGASYEQYF.

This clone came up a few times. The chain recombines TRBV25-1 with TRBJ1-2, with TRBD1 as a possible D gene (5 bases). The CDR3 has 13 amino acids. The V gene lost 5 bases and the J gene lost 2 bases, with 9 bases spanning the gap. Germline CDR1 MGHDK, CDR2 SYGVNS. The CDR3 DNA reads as TGTGCCAGCAGTCCGACAGTAAACTATGGCTACACCTTC. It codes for CASSPTVNYGYTF.

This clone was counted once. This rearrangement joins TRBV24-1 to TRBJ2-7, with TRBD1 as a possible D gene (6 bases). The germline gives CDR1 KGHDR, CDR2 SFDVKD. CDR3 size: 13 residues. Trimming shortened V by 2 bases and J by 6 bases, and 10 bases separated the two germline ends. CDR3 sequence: CATSDYSGVEQYF. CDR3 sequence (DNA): TGTGCCACCAGTGATTATTCAGGGGTCGAGCAGTACTTC.

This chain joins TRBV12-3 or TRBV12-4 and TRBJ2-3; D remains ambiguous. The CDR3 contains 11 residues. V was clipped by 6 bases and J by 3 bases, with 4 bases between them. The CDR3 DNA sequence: TGTGCCAGCAGGAGTACAGATACGCAGTATTTT. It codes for CASRSTDTQYF.

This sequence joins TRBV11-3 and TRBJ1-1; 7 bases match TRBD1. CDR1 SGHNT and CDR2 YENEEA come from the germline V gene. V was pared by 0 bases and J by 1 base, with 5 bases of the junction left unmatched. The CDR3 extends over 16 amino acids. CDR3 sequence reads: CASSLEGGTANTEAFF. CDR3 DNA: TGTGCCAGCAGCTTAGAAGGAGGGACAGCGAACACTGAAGCTTTCTTT.

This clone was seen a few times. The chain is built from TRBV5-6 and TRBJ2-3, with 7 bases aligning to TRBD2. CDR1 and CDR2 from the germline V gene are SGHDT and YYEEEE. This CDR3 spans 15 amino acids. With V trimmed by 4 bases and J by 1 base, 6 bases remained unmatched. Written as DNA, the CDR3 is TGTGCCAGCAGCATTGAGCGGGGACGCACAGATACGCAGTATTTT. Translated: CASSIERGRTDTQYF.

This chain's CDR3 is CASSSWDREQETQYF. The CDR3 coding sequence is TGTGCCAGCAGCTCTTGGGACAGGGAACAGGAGACCCAGTACTTC. The genes are TRBV11-3 and TRBJ2-5; the match to TRBD1 covers 9 bases. The junction had 8 bases not matched to a gene; V was cut back by 4 bases and J by 5 bases. The germline gives CDR1 SGHNT, CDR2 YENEEA. This CDR3 contains 15 residues.

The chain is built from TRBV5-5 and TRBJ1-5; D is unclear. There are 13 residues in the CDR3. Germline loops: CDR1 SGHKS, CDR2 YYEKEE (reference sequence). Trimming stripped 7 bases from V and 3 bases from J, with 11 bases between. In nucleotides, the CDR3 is TGTGCCAGCGCGATCTCCCCCAATCAGCCCCAGCATTTT. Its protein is CASAISPNQPQHF.

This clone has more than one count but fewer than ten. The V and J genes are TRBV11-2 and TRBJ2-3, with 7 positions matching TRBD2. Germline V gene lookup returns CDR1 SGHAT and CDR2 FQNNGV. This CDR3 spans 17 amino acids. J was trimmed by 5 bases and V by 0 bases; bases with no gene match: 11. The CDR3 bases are TGTGCCAGCAGCTTAGAGTACCAGCGGGGAGTAAAAGATACGCAGTATTTT. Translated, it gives CASSLEYQRGVKDTQYF.

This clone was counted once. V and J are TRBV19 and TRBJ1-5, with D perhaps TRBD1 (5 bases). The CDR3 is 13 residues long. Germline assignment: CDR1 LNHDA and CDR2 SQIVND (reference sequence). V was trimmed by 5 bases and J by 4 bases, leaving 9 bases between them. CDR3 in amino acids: CASSRQTNQPQHF. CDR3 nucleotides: TGTGCCAGTAGTCGACAGACGAATCAGCCCCAGCATTTT.

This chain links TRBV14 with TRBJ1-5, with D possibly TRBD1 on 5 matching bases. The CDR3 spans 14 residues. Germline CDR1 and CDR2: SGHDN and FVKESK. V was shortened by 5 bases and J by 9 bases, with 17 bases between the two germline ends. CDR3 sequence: CASSKDNGVGPQHF. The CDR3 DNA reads TGTGCCAGCAGCAAGGACAATGGGGTGGGGCCCCAGCATTTT.

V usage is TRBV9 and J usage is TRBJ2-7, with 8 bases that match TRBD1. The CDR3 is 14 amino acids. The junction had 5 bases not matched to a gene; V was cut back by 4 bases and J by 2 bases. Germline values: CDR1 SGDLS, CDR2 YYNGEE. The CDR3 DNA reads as TGTGCCAGCAGCTCGCAGGGGGCTACCTACGAGCAGTACTTC. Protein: CASSSQGATYEQYF. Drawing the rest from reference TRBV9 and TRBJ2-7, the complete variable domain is DSGVTQTPKHLITATGQRVTLRCSPRSGDLSVYWYQQSLDQGLQFLIQYYNGEERAKGNILERFSAQQFPDLHSELNLSSLELGDSALYFCASSSQGATYEQYFGPGTRLTVT.

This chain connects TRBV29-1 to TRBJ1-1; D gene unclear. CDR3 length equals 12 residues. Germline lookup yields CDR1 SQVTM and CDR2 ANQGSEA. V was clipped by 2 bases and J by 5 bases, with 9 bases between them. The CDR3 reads CSVEWARTEAFF. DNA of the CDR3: TGCAGCGTTGAATGGGCAAGGACTGAAGCTTTCTTT.

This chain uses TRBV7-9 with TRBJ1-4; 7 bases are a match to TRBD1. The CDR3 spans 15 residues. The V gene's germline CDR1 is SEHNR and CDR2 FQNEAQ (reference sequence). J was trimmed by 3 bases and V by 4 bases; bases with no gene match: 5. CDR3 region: CASSSGQAPNEKLFF. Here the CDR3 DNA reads TGTGCCAGCAGCTCCGGACAGGCCCCTAATGAAAAACTGTTTTTT.

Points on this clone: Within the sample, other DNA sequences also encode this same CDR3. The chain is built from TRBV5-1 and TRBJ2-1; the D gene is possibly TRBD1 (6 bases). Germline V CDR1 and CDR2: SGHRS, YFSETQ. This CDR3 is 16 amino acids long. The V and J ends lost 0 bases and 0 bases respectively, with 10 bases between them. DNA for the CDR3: TGCGCCAGCAGCTTGGGGGGACAAAGCTCCTACAATGAGCAGTTCTTC. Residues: CASSLGGQSSYNEQFF.

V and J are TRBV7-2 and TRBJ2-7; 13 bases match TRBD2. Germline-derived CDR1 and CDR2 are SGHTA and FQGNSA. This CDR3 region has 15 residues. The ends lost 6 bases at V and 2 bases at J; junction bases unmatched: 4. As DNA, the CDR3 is TGTGCCAGCAGACGGACTAGCGGGAGTACCTACGAGCAGTACTTC. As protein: CASRRTSGSTYEQYF.

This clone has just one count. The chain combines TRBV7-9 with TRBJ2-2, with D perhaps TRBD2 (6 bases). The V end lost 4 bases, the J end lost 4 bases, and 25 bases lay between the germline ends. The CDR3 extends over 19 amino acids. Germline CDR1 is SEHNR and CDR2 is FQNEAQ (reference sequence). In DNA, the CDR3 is TGTGCCAGCAGCTCGAATGAGGCTTGGGTGGCGGGAATCACCGGGGAGCTGTTTTTT. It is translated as CASSSNEAWVAGITGELFF.

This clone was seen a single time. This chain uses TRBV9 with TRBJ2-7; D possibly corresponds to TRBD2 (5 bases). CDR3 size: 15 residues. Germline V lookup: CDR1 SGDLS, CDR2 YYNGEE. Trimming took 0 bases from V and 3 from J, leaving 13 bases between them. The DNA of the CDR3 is TGTGCCAGCAGCGTAGCACTAGGACCCAACTACGAGCAGTACTTC. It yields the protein CASSVALGPNYEQYF.

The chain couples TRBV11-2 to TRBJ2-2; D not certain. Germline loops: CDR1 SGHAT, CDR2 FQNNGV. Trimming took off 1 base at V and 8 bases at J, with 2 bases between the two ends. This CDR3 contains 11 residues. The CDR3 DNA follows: TGTGCCAGCAGCTTAGCTGGGGAGCTGTTTTTT. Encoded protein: CASSLAGELFF.

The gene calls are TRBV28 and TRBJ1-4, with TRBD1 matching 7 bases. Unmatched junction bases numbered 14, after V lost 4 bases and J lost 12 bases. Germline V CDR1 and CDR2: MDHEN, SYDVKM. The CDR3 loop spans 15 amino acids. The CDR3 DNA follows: TGTGCCAGCAGTTCCCCACAGGGGAGGACCGAGGAACTGTTTTTT. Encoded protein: CASSSPQGRTEELFF.

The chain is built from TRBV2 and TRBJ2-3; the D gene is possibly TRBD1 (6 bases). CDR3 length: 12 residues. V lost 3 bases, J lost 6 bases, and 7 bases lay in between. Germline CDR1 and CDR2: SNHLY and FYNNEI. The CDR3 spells CASSEGADTQYF. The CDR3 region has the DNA TGTGCCAGCAGTGAGGGGGCCGATACGCAGTATTTT.

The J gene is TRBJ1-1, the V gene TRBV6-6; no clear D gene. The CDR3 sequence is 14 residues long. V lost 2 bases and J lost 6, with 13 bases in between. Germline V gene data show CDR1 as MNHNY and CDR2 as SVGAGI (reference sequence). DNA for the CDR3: TGTGCCAGCAGTTACGAGGAGGGAATGGCTGAAGCTTTCTTT. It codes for CASSYEEGMAEAFF.

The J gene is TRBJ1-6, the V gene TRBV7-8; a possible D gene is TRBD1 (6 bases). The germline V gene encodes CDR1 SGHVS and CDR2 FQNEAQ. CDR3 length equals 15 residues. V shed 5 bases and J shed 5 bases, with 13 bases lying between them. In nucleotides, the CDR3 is TGTGCCAGCAGCGCAGGATGGACAGATAATTCACCCCTCCACTTT. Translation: CASSAGWTDNSPLHF.

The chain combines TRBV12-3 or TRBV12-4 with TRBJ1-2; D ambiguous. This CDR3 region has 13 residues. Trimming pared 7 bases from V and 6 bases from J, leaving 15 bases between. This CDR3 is CASTTFAGNGYTF. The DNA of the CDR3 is TGTGCCAGCACCACATTCGCAGGTAATGGCTACACCTTC.

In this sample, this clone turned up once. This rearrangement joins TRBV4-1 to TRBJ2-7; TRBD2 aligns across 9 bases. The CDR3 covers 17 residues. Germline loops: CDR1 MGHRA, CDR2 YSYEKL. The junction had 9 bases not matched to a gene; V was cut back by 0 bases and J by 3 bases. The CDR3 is CASSQEGAGGPFYEQYF. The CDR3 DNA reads TGCGCCAGCAGCCAAGAGGGGGCGGGAGGGCCTTTCTACGAGCAGTACTTC.

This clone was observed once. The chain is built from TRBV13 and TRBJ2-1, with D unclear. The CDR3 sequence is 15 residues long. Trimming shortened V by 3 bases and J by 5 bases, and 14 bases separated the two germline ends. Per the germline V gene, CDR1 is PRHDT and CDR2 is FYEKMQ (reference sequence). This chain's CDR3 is CASSFWLGLNNEQFF. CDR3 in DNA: TGTGCCAGCAGCTTTTGGCTAGGTCTAAACAATGAGCAGTTCTTC.

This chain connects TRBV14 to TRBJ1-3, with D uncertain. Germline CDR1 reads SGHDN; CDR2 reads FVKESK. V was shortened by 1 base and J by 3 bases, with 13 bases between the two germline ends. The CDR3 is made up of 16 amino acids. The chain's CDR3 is CASSQGSGSSGNTIYF. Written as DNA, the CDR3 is TGTGCCAGCAGCCAAGGATCGGGGAGTAGTGGAAACACCATATATTTT.

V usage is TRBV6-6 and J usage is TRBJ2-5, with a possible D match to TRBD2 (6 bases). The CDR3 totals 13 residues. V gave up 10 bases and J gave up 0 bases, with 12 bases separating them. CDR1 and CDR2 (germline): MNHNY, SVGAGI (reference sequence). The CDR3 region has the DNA TGTGCCACGTTGGGCGGGAACCAAGAGACCCAGTACTTC. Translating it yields CATLGGNQETQYF.